A selection of T cell receptor beta chains follows, all from one sample in a study of T-cell reconstitution after alpha-beta-depleted transplantation in children. TCRdb called the PCR reads again in MiXCR, with one record for every CDR3 protein. The table records about 830,000 distinct CDR3 sequences, 15% to 20% of them present only once. This sample comprised PBMCs, mostly from graft donor cells, obtained 360 days after TCRalphabeta/CD19-depleted stem cell transplant. The receptors originated from a male patient between 10 and 17 years old who had a stem cell transplant for acute lymphoblastic leukemia, so the T cells may come from the graft donor. CDR3s include the opening cysteine and the closing phenylalanine or tryptophan.

>TRBV10-2|TRBJ2-1
CASSEWDSYNEQFF
>TRBV20-1|TRBJ1-1
CSLLGGTEAFF
>TRBV18|TRBJ2-5
CASSPFAGGYQETQYF
>TRBV4-2|TRBJ2-2
CASRDTGLAGGPNGELFF
>TRBV7-2|TRBJ2-3
CASSLAFGLAGVADTQYF
>TRBV9|TRBJ2-5
CASSVGGLAGGYSETQYF
>TRBV2|TRBJ2-7
CASKYLSGNYEQYF
>TRBV7-9|TRBJ1-6
CASSDTTGSPLHF
>TRBV11-2|TRBJ2-1
CASSLPYLLYNEQFF
>TRBV5-1|TRBJ2-5
CASSLGPQQTQYF
>TRBV11-2|TRBJ2-7
CASSLWTSGALGAREQYF
>TRBV7-9|TRBJ2-5
CASSLRTESGETQYF
>TRBV5-1|TRBJ2-6
CASSSLYSGANVLTF
>TRBV18|TRBJ2-3
CASSPPLARRRDTQYF
>TRBV12-3/TRBV12-4|TRBJ2-6
CASRRFANVLTF
>TRBV15|TRBJ2-3
CATNRAGALMWTDTQYF
>TRBV15|TRBJ2-2
CATSRVPAYTGELFF
>TRBV5-1|TRBJ2-5
CASSLIGGGTSGTQYF
>TRBV6-5|TRBJ2-1
CASSSPGTSHNEQFF
>TRBV12-5|TRBJ2-7
CASGLPRQGIRGEQYF
>TRBV20-1|TRBJ1-5
CSANRPNQPQHF
>TRBV7-8|TRBJ1-6
CASSLAASSANSPLHF
>TRBV19|TRBJ2-7
CASSREGHYEQYF
>TRBV18|TRBJ2-3
CASSPSAVHTDTQYF
>TRBV9|TRBJ2-1
CASSSPSGLENEQFF
>TRBV7-6|TRBJ2-3
CASSSSGTRRTDTQYF
>TRBV18|TRBJ2-5
CASSPKPWSSQETQYF
>TRBV7-6|TRBJ1-4
CASSLGGTANEKLFF
>TRBV25-1|TRBJ1-1
CASTRTGGESTEAFF
>TRBV5-5|TRBJ2-2
CASSLAPGQGTTGELFF
>TRBV7-2|TRBJ2-7
CASSLAGRFHEQYF
>TRBV25-1|TRBJ2-1
CASSGKGLVIRNEQFF
>TRBV12-3/TRBV12-4|TRBJ2-1
CASSLGSGPSYNEQFF
>TRBV10-3|TRBJ2-3
CAISESRSHTQYF
>TRBV6-2/TRBV6-3|TRBJ2-2
CASSYLGELFF
>TRBV20-1|TRBJ2-5
CSAPPTGGVVETQYF
>TRBV21-1|TRBJ2-5
CASSNGNDRGHQETQYF